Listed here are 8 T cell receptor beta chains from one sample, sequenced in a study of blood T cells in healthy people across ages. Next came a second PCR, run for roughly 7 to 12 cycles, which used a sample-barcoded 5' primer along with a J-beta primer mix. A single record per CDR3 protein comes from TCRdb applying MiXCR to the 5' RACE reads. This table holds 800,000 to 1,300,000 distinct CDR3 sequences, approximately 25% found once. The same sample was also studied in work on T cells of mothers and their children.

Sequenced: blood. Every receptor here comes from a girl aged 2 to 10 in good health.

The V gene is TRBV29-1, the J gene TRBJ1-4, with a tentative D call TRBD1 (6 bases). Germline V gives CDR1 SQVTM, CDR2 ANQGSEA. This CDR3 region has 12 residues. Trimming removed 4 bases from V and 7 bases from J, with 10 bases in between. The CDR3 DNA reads TGCAGCGTTGGGCAGGGGACTGAAAAACTGTTTTTT. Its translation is CSVGQGTEKLFF.

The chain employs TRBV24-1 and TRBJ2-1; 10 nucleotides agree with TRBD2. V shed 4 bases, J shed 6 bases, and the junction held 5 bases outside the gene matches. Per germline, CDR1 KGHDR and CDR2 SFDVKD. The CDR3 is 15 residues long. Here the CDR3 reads CATSDPGLAVNEQFF. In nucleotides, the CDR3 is TGTGCCACCAGTGACCCCGGACTAGCGGTCAATGAGCAGTTCTTC.

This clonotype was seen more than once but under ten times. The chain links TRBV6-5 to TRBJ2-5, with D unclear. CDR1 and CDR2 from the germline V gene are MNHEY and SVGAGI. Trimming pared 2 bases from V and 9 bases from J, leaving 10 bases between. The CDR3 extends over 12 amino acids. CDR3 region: CASSYDGRAQYF. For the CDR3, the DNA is TGTGCCAGCAGTTACGATGGCCGGGCCCAGTACTTC.

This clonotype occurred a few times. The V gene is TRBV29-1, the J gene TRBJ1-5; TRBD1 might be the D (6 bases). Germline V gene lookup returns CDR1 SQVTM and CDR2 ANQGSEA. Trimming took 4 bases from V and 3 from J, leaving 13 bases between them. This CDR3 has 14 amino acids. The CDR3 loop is CSVADTGLNQPQHF. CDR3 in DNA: TGCAGCGTTGCGGACACAGGGCTCAATCAGCCCCAGCATTTT.

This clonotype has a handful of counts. CDR3 DNA sequence: TGTGCCACCAGTGACCGAGCCCTCGGGGGCTACACCTTC. This encodes CATSDRALGGYTF. The chain combines TRBV24-1 with TRBJ1-2; no definite D call. The germline CDR1 and CDR2 sequences are KGHDR and SFDVKD. With 4 bases removed from V and 8 bases from J, the gap between germline ends came to 13 bases. The CDR3 totals 13 residues.

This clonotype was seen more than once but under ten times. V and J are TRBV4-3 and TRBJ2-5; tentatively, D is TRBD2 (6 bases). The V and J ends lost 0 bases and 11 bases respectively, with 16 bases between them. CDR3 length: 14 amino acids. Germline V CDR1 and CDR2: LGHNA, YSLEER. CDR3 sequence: CASSQDPWGGKQYF. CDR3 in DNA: TGCGCCAGCAGCCAAGATCCGTGGGGAGGAAAGCAGTACTTC.

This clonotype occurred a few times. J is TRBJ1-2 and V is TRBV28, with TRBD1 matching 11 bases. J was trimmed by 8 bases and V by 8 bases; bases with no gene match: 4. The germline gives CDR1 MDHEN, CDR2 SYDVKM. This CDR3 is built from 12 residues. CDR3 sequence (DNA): TGTGCCAGCGGACAGGGGGCAAGCGGCTACACCTTC. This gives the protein CASGQGASGYTF.

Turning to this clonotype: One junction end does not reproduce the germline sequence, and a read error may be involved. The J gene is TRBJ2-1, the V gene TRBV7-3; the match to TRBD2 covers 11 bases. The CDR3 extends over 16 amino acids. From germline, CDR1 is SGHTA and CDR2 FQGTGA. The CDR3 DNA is TGTGCCGGCAGCTCGTTAGCGGGAGGGACCTACAATGAGCAGTTCTTC. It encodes CAGSSLAGGTYNEQFF.